These 18 T cell receptor beta chains were all obtained from the same sample, sequenced in a study of regulatory T cells in long-lasting Graves disease. To make TCR beta libraries, researchers used iRepertoire HTBI primers and Arm-PCR of CDR3 regions. TCRdb recomputed calls from the multiplex PCR reads with MiXCR, one row per CDR3 protein. The data hold around 320,000 distinct CDR3 sequences, with over 15% observed a single time. Sample time point: newly diagnosed GD, antithyroid drugs for less than 3 months. PBMCs were the source of the RNA used for TCR sequencing. This same sample was also part of a study on T cells in Graves' hyperthyroidism and ophthalmopathy.

This sample comprised peripheral blood mononuclear cells (PBMCs), obtained at new diagnosis, from a patient treated with antithyroid drugs. The receptor source for this set is a man between 40 and 49 years old with Graves disease.

This clonotype has ten or more counts. This chain uses TRBV7-2 with TRBJ1-6; D might be TRBD1 (5 bases). Germline V gene data show CDR1 as SGHTA and CDR2 as FQGNSA. Trimming removed 7 bases at V and 7 bases at J, with 17 bases between. CDR3 length: 15 residues. CDR3 DNA sequence: TGTGCCAGCACCCTGAGCCAGGGAGGGAATTCACCCCTCCACTTT. Its protein product is CASTLSQGGNSPLHF.

J is TRBJ1-2 and V is TRBV6-9, with TRBD1 as a possible D gene (5 bases). The CDR3 contains 16 residues. CDR1 MNHGY and CDR2 SVAAGI come from the germline V gene. V gave up 3 bases and J gave up 4 bases, with 18 bases separating them. As DNA, the CDR3 is TGTGCCAGCAGTTACCCCCGACAGACCCGGAGCTATGGCTACACCTTC. Translated, it gives CASSYPRQTRSYGYTF.

This clonotype was counted at least ten times. This rearrangement joins TRBV3-1 to TRBJ2-7, with 10 bases matching TRBD1. Germline V CDR1 and CDR2: LGHDT, YNNKEL (reference sequence). The CDR3 contains 14 residues. Trimming took 6 bases from V and 3 from J; bases not matched to a gene: 5. CDR3 sequence: CASRSRDRGYEQYF. The CDR3 region has the DNA TGTGCCAGCAGGTCCCGGGACAGGGGCTACGAGCAGTACTTC.

This clonotype has a count of ten or more. The chain joins TRBV4-1 to TRBJ2-7; the match to TRBD2 covers 10 bases. Per the germline V gene, CDR1 is MGHRA and CDR2 is YSYEKL. This CDR3 has 16 residues. With V trimmed by 1 base and J by 3 bases, 6 bases remained unmatched. Here the CDR3 reads CASSQGGGLAVYEQYF. As DNA, the CDR3 is TGCGCCAGCAGCCAAGGGGGAGGACTAGCGGTCTACGAGCAGTACTTC.

The chain links TRBV20-1 to TRBJ2-1; perhaps D is TRBD1 or TRBD2 (6 bases each). Per germline, CDR1 DFQATT and CDR2 SNEGSKA (reference sequence). The CDR3 runs 14 residues. The V end lost 3 bases, the J end lost 7 bases, and 16 bases lay between the germline ends. The CDR3 protein is CSASRRGRRNEQFF. CDR3 nucleotides: TGCAGTGCTAGTAGGAGGGGGAGACGAAATGAGCAGTTCTTC.

This clonotype was counted many times. The genes are TRBV6-2 or TRBV6-3 and TRBJ1-1; D is unresolved. Germline values: CDR1 MNHEY, CDR2 SVGEGT. The CDR3 consists of 13 residues. V was trimmed by 0 bases and J by 4 bases, leaving 6 bases between them. CDR3: CASSYSPGTEAFF. The CDR3 DNA reads as TGTGCCAGCAGTTACTCGCCAGGCACTGAAGCTTTCTTT.

V usage is TRBV3-1 and J usage is TRBJ2-7; D is perhaps TRBD2 (6 bases). V lost 0 bases and J 9 bases, leaving 15 bases between the germline ends. CDR1 and CDR2 (germline): LGHDT, YNNKEL (reference sequence). CDR3 length: 14 amino acids. The CDR3 is CASSQDLVGRGQYF. The CDR3, as DNA: TGTGCCAGCAGCCAAGATCTTGTAGGGCGGGGGCAGTACTTC.

Many counts were recorded for this clonotype. J is TRBJ2-7 and V is TRBV28; D remains ambiguous. Germline lookup yields CDR1 MDHEN and CDR2 SYDVKM. V was shortened by 3 bases and J by 7 bases, with 22 bases between the two germline ends. The CDR3 runs to 16 residues. CDR3: CASSFSSTTLPREQYF. In DNA form, the CDR3 reads TGTGCCAGCAGTTTTAGTTCAACCACTCTCCCTCGAGAGCAGTACTTC.

This clonotype has just a few counts. The V gene is TRBV9, the J gene TRBJ1-5; D not certain. CDR3 length: 14 amino acids. Between the trimmed V and J ends, which lost 0 bases and 2 bases, there was a span of 6 bases. CDR1 is SGDLS, CDR2 YYNGEE, per germline. The CDR3 protein is CASSVGGGNQPQHF. CDR3 DNA sequence: TGTGCCAGCAGCGTAGGAGGAGGCAATCAGCCCCAGCATTTT. Full variable domain (rest looked up from reference TRBV9 and TRBJ1-5): DSGVTQTPKHLITATGQRVTLRCSPRSGDLSVYWYQQSLDQGLQFLIQYYNGEERAKGNILERFSAQQFPDLHSELNLSSLELGDSALYFCASSVGGGNQPQHFGDGTRLSIL.

The rearrangement joins TRBV7-9 to TRBJ1-3, with 9 bases that match TRBD1. In germline, CDR1 is SEHNR, CDR2 FQNEAQ (reference sequence). CDR3 size: 17 residues. With 5 bases clipped from V and 1 base from J, the junction kept 9 bases outside the gene matches. CDR3 DNA sequence: TGTGCCAGCAGCAGCGGACAGGGGTTCCAATCTGGAAACACCATATATTTT. The encoded protein is CASSSGQGFQSGNTIYF.

Many counts were recorded for this clonotype. This chain joins TRBV7-6 and TRBJ2-1; no firm D call. This CDR3 spans 13 amino acids. V was cut by 5 bases and J by 7 bases, with 12 bases left in between. The V gene's germline CDR1 is SGHVS and CDR2 FNYEAQ. The CDR3 region is CASSRGPGNEQFF. CDR3 in DNA: TGTGCCAGCAGCCGAGGACCCGGGAATGAGCAGTTCTTC.

The rearrangement uses TRBV6-1 and TRBJ1-1, with D unclear. The CDR3 sequence is 16 residues long. The germline V gene has CDR1 MNHNS and CDR2 SASEGT. The V and J ends lost 8 bases and 5 bases respectively, with 24 bases between them. This CDR3 is CASLESPAIYRTEAFF. The DNA of the CDR3 is TGTGCCAGCCTCGAGAGCCCCGCGATTTATCGGACTGAAGCTTTCTTT.

This clonotype was counted once. J is TRBJ2-2 and V is TRBV7-2, with a weak D call TRBD1 (6 bases). The CDR3 is 15 amino acids. In germline, CDR1 is SGHTA, CDR2 FQGNSA. V lost 5 bases and J lost 5, with 15 bases in between. CDR3 region: CASSLPGQETGELFF. CDR3 in DNA: TGTGCCAGCAGCCTGCCGGGACAAGAAACCGGGGAGCTGTTTTTT.

This clonotype was recorded many times. This chain connects TRBV2 to TRBJ1-5, with 11 bases that match TRBD1. CDR3 length: 14 residues. CDR1 is SNHLY and CDR2 is FYNNEI in the germline V gene. The ends lost 8 bases at V and 9 bases at J; junction bases unmatched: 9. CDR3 residues: CASRDRGARGPQHF. The DNA of the CDR3 is TGTGCCAGCCGGGACAGGGGGGCGAGGGGGCCCCAGCATTTT.

This clonotype was recorded many times. The chain recombines TRBV5-1 with TRBJ1-2; TRBD1 aligns across 7 bases. This CDR3 has 14 amino acids. Trimming took 1 base from V and 8 from J; bases not matched to a gene: 8. The V gene's germline CDR1 is SGHRS and CDR2 YFSETQ. The CDR3 bases are TGCGCCAGCAGCTTGACAGGGGATGAGGCAGGCTACACCTTC. It specifies CASSLTGDEAGYTF.

This chain joins TRBV6-5 and TRBJ2-1; 14 bases match TRBD2. The CDR3 spans 16 residues. The germline CDR1 and CDR2 sequences are MNHEY and SVGAGI. With V trimmed by 4 bases and J by 5 bases, 4 bases remained unmatched. The CDR3 nucleotides are TGTGCCAGCAGTTCGGGACTAGCGGGGGCGGACAATGAGCAGTTCTTC. This encodes CASSSGLAGADNEQFF.

This clonotype was found a few times. The chain employs TRBV7-2 and TRBJ2-3; the D is unclear. V was trimmed by 3 bases and J by 1 base, leaving 8 bases between them. CDR3 length: 14 residues. Germline CDR1 and CDR2: SGHTA and FQGNSA. CDR3 region: CASSFTVGTDTQYF. Written as DNA, the CDR3 is TGTGCCAGCAGCTTCACAGTCGGCACAGATACGCAGTATTTT.

This clonotype was detected ten times or more. Here the CDR3 DNA reads TGTGCCAGCAGTTACGACAGGTCGGTTGGCGGGGCTTTCTTT. This translates into CASSYDRSVGGAFF. This rearrangement joins TRBV6-5 to TRBJ1-1, with D possibly being TRBD1 (6 bases). Germline loops: CDR1 MNHEY, CDR2 SVGAGI. The length of the CDR3 is 14 residues. Between the trimmed V and J ends, which lost 2 bases and 11 bases, there was a span of 18 bases.